One and the same sample provided the 3 T cell receptor beta chains below, sequenced in a study of T cell repertoires in cytomegalovirus infection. TCRdb called the reads again in MiXCR, with one record for every CDR3 protein. The sample lists tens of thousands of distinct CDR3 sequences; around 3.4% were seen once. The sequencing sample was made of PBMCs. The receptor source for this set is a human donor in good health (CMV status not recorded). Some clones in this sample may be carry-over from other donors' samples.

This clonotype was recorded at least ten times. V usage is TRBV4-3 and J usage is TRBJ2-1; TRBD1 might be the D (5 bases). The CDR3 totals 15 residues. Germline V lookup: CDR1 LGHNA, CDR2 YSLEER. Between the trimmed V and J ends, which lost 0 bases and 4 bases, there was a span of 10 bases. CDR3 coding DNA: TGCGCCAGCAGCCAAGATCAGGGAACATACAATGAGCAGTTCTTC. As protein: CASSQDQGTYNEQFF.

In this sample, this clonotype turned up many times. The rearrangement links TRBV7-2 to TRBJ2-2; D not certain. Trimming pared 2 bases from V and 11 bases from J, leaving 15 bases between. CDR3 length: 14 amino acids. Per germline, CDR1 SGHTA and CDR2 FQGNSA. The CDR3 protein is CASSLRRRSTELFF. Written as DNA, the CDR3 is TGTGCCAGCAGCTTACGCCGCCGGTCTACCGAGCTGTTTTTT. The full variable domain, in which reference TRBV7-2 and TRBJ2-2 provide the parts outside the CDR3, is GAGVSQSPSNKVTEKGKDVELRCDPISGHTALYWYRQSLGQGLEFLIYFQGNSAPDKSGLPSDRFSAERTGGSVSTLTIQRTQQEDSAVYLCASSLRRRSTELFFGEGSRLTVL.

The sample holds many counts of this clonotype. The chain links TRBV30 to TRBJ2-3, with D perhaps matching TRBD2 (5 bases). The V gene lost 5 bases and the J gene lost 5 bases, with 8 bases spanning the gap. Germline CDR1 and CDR2: GTSNPN and SVGIG (reference sequence). This CDR3 contains 11 residues. The CDR3 spells CAWAGGDTQYF. CDR3 DNA: TGTGCCTGGGCCGGAGGAGATACGCAGTATTTT.